These 20 T cell receptor beta chains were all obtained from the same sample, sequenced in a study of blood T cells in healthy people across ages. Using a J-beta primer mix together with a sample-barcoded 5' primer, a second PCR was run for roughly 6 to 11 cycles. TCRdb independently ran MiXCR on the 5' RACE reads; one entry per CDR3 protein. The top ten clones hold about a quarter of a sample with 790,000 or so distinct CDR3 sequences, roughly 56% of them seen once. Sequencing was carried out using blood. The receptors originated from a man aged 35 to 55 in good health.

This clonotype was seen only once. The V gene is TRBV11-3, the J gene TRBJ2-6, with D tentatively TRBD2 (6 bases). V gave up 5 bases and J gave up 0 bases, with 11 bases separating them. Germline CDR1 and CDR2: SGHNT and YENEEA. The CDR3 has 16 amino acids. CDR3 nucleotide sequence: TGTGCCAGCAGCCTCGGAGGGACCTCTGGGGCCAACGTCCTGACTTTC. Its translation is CASSLGGTSGANVLTF.

The chain uses TRBV20-1 and TRBJ2-6; 8 bases line up with TRBD2. The germline CDR1 and CDR2 sequences are DFQATT and SNEGSKA (reference sequence). This CDR3 is 15 amino acids long. The V segment lost 6 bases and the J segment 0 bases; nucleotides outside the gene matches: 4. CDR3 DNA: TGCAGTGCCAAAGCGGGAGCCTCTGGGGCCAACGTCCTGACTTTC. Encoded protein: CSAKAGASGANVLTF.

A word on this clonotype: The CDR3 ends on some other residue instead of the conserved phenylalanine or tryptophan, so this is likely a read error. The J gene is TRBJ1-2, the V gene TRBV2; D remains ambiguous. The CDR3 totals 11 residues. V lost 2 bases and J 10 bases, leaving 8 bases between the germline ends. CDR1 SNHLY and CDR2 FYNNEI come from the germline V gene. The CDR3: CASSEKNSYTL. The CDR3, as DNA: TGTGCCAGCAGTGAAAAGAACTCCTACACCCTC.

CDR3 residues: CASSGRASYNEQFF. As DNA, the CDR3 is TGTGCCAGCAGCGGCAGGGCTTCCTACAATGAGCAGTTCTTC. The rearrangement joins TRBV7-9 to TRBJ2-1; maybe TRBD1 (5 bases). This CDR3 has 14 residues. Trimming removed 5 bases at V and 1 base at J, with 9 bases between. Germline CDR1 and CDR2: SEHNR and FQNEAQ (reference sequence).

V is TRBV28 and J is TRBJ2-1; 10 bases are a match to TRBD2. The CDR3 sequence is 15 residues long. Germline assignment: CDR1 MDHEN and CDR2 SYDVKM. With V trimmed by 6 bases and J by 1 base, 3 bases remained unmatched. In DNA form, the CDR3 reads TGTGCCAGCAGCCGTAGCGGGAGGTCCTACAATGAGCAGTTCTTC. It translates to CASSRSGRSYNEQFF.

This chain links TRBV20-1 with TRBJ1-5; TRBD1 matches at 8 bases. The CDR3 consists of 15 residues. V shed 3 bases, J shed 5 bases, and the junction held 9 bases outside the gene matches. Germline V gene sequence: CDR1 DFQATT, CDR2 SNEGSKA (reference sequence). The CDR3 reads CSARTPGQEYQPQHF. CDR3 DNA: TGCAGTGCTAGGACGCCGGGACAGGAGTATCAGCCCCAGCATTTT.

This clonotype came up once. The chain recombines TRBV2 with TRBJ1-5, with TRBD1 as a possible D gene (6 bases). The CDR3 covers 14 residues. Germline-derived CDR1 and CDR2 are SNHLY and FYNNEI. Trimming left V 5 bases short and J 3 bases short, with 11 bases between. The DNA for the CDR3 is TGTGCCAGCAGTTACCGACAGGACAATCAGCCCCAGCATTTT. Protein: CASSYRQDNQPQHF.

The V and J genes are TRBV9 and TRBJ2-3, with a tentative D call TRBD1 (7 bases). This CDR3 comprises 15 residues. The germline V and J ends were trimmed by 4 bases and 6 bases, with 18 bases remaining between them. Germline-derived CDR1 and CDR2 are SGDLS and YYNGEE. The CDR3: CASSPGGGGGDTQYF. In nucleotides, the CDR3 is TGTGCCAGCAGCCCAGGCGGAGGGGGCGGGGATACGCAGTATTTT.

This chain connects TRBV9 to TRBJ1-2, with no clear D. The CDR3 loop spans 11 amino acids. V was clipped by 3 bases and J by 8 bases, with 8 bases between them. Germline V gene data show CDR1 as SGDLS and CDR2 as YYNGEE. CDR3 loop: CASSAIGGYTF. As DNA, the CDR3 is TGTGCCAGCAGCGCCATTGGGGGCTACACCTTC.

The genes are TRBV6-1 and TRBJ2-7; tentatively, D is TRBD1 (6 bases). V dropped 7 bases and J dropped 3 bases, with 16 bases sitting between them. Per germline, CDR1 MNHNS and CDR2 SASEGT. The CDR3 totals 14 residues. The CDR3 region has the DNA TGTGCCAGCAAAGTCCGGAGACAGGTCTACGAGCAGTACTTC. Translated, it gives CASKVRRQVYEQYF.

A note on this clonotype: Germline is not matched at one junction end, which may reflect a read error. The chain employs TRBV20-1 and TRBJ2-1, with 10 bases aligning to TRBD1. From germline, CDR1 is DFQATT and CDR2 SNEGSKA (reference sequence). The CDR3 is made up of 12 amino acids. The CDR3 nucleotides are TGTAGTGCTACGGACAGGGGGAATGAGCAGTTCTTC. As protein: CSATDRGNEQFF.

The V gene is TRBV7-2, the J gene TRBJ2-5; TRBD2 matches at 10 bases. Trimming cost V 7 bases and J 2 bases; bases outside gene matches: 10. The CDR3 spans 16 residues. CDR1 SGHTA and CDR2 FQGNSA come from the germline V gene. The CDR3 sequence: CASTTRGAGGQETQYF. For the CDR3, the DNA is TGTGCCAGCACCACCCGAGGAGCGGGAGGGCAAGAGACCCAGTACTTC.

The V call is TRBV28, the J call TRBJ1-2; D is undetermined. V lost 4 bases to trimming and J lost 6 bases, with 18 bases between them. This CDR3 is 15 amino acids long. CDR1 and CDR2 from the germline V gene are MDHEN and SYDVKM. The CDR3 protein is CASSSSLRTLHGYTF. CDR3 DNA sequence: TGTGCCAGCAGTTCTTCCCTTAGGACTCTTCATGGCTACACCTTC.

The rearrangement links TRBV20-1 to TRBJ2-7, with D perhaps matching TRBD1 (5 bases). The CDR3 spans 13 residues. The germline CDR1 and CDR2 sequences are DFQATT and SNEGSKA (reference sequence). The germline V and J ends were trimmed by 6 bases and 1 base, with 13 bases remaining between them. The CDR3 sequence is CSAARTGSYEQYF. DNA of the CDR3: TGCAGTGCAGCCCGCACAGGATCCTACGAGCAGTACTTC.

Written as DNA, the CDR3 is TGTGCCAGCAGTTACTCGATTTTTGGGGGAGATACGCAGTATTTT. As protein: CASSYSIFGGDTQYF. The rearrangement uses TRBV6-5 and TRBJ2-3; D possibly uses TRBD1 or TRBD2 (5 bases each). Germline values: CDR1 MNHEY, CDR2 SVGAGI. Trimming removed 0 bases from V and 5 bases from J, with 12 bases in between. The CDR3 loop spans 15 amino acids.

The chain has TRBV5-1 and TRBJ1-5; the D gene is possibly TRBD1 (6 bases). This CDR3 has 15 residues. Germline values: CDR1 SGHRS, CDR2 YFSETQ. V was clipped by 3 bases and J by 4 bases, with 14 bases between them. The CDR3: CASSSEGGINQPQHF. CDR3 bases: TGCGCCAGCAGCTCCGAGGGGGGCATAAATCAGCCCCAGCATTTT.

In this sample, this clonotype turned up a few times. The chain links TRBV9 to TRBJ2-7, with 7 bases matching TRBD2. There are 15 residues in the CDR3. Germline V gene sequence: CDR1 SGDLS, CDR2 YYNGEE. With 0 bases clipped from V and 3 bases from J, the junction kept 6 bases outside the gene matches. Written as DNA, the CDR3 is TGTGCCAGCAGCGTAGGGGAGGGATCCAACTACGAGCAGTACTTC. It codes for CASSVGEGSNYEQYF. Combining the CDR3 with reference TRBV9 and TRBJ2-7 gives the whole variable domain DSGVTQTPKHLITATGQRVTLRCSPRSGDLSVYWYQQSLDQGLQFLIQYYNGEERAKGNILERFSAQQFPDLHSELNLSSLELGDSALYFCASSVGEGSNYEQYFGPGTRLTVT.

The rearrangement links TRBV20-1 to TRBJ1-1; maybe TRBD1 (5 bases). Germline values: CDR1 DFQATT, CDR2 SNEGSKA (reference sequence). This CDR3 has 14 residues. V was clipped by 0 bases and J by 3 bases, with 11 bases between them. This chain's CDR3 is CSARDSGRYTEAFF. The CDR3 DNA follows: TGCAGTGCTAGAGACTCAGGGAGATACACTGAAGCTTTCTTT.

The rearrangement uses TRBV7-2 and TRBJ2-4, with a tentative D call TRBD2 (6 bases). Matching the DNA end better, TRBJ2-7 makes the J call doubtful. Per germline, CDR1 SGHTA and CDR2 FQGNSA. The CDR3 has 15 amino acids. CDR3 in DNA: TGTGCCAGCAGCTTAACGATGGTAGCGGACCCCGAGCAGTACTTC. Translating it yields CASSLTMVADPEQYF.

The genes are TRBV10-3 and TRBJ1-1, with 7 bases aligning to TRBD1. Germline V gene sequence: CDR1 ENHRY, CDR2 SYGVKD. The CDR3 runs 17 residues. V lost 3 bases to trimming and J lost 2 bases; unmatched junction nucleotides: 12. The CDR3 nucleotides are TGTGCCATCAGTGAAGGTAAAGCCGGGACAGCAAACACTGAAGCTTTCTTT. Translation: CAISEGKAGTANTEAFF.